A single sample is the source of the 18 T cell receptor beta chains below, sequenced in a study of blood T cells in healthy people across ages. Sample-barcoded 5' priming and a J-beta primer mix drove a second PCR of roughly 6 to 12 cycles. TCRdb re-analysed the 5' RACE reads in MiXCR, keeping a single row per CDR3 protein. Among hundreds of thousands of distinct CDR3 sequences listed, around 27% were seen once. Sequenced: blood. These receptors were collected from a woman between 65 and 79 years old in good health.

This clonotype was picked up many times. The V and J genes are TRBV5-1 and TRBJ2-5; tentatively, D is TRBD1 (5 bases). Germline loops: CDR1 SGHRS, CDR2 YFSETQ. Trimming removed 2 bases from V and 4 bases from J, with 12 bases in between. The CDR3 spans 14 residues. As DNA, the CDR3 is TGCGCCAGCAGCTTAAGCCAGGGTTTAGAGACCCAGTACTTC. The encoded protein is CASSLSQGLETQYF. Full variable domain (rest looked up from reference TRBV5-1 and TRBJ2-5): KAGVTQTPRYLIKTRGQQVTLSCSPISGHRSVSWYQQTPGQGLQFLFEYFSETQRNKGNFPGRFSGRQFSNSRSEMNVSTLELGDSALYLCASSLSQGLETQYFGPGTRLLVL.

Of note for this clonotype: This may stem from a read error, because a much larger clone lies one nucleotide away. This chain uses TRBV29-1 with TRBJ2-7; 7 bases agree with TRBD2. Germline V gene sequence: CDR1 SQVTM, CDR2 ANQGSEA. This CDR3 spans 14 amino acids. V shed 4 bases and J 1 base; nucleotides not matched to a gene: 7. Here the CDR3 DNA reads TGCAGCGTTGGGAATAGGGAGGGTTCCTACGAGCAGTACTTC. Protein sequence: CSVGNREGSYEQYF.

This clonotype was seen more than once but under ten times. The chain uses TRBV5-1 and TRBJ2-1; TRBD2 is a possible D gene (5 bases). Between the trimmed V and J ends, which lost 2 bases and 5 bases, there was a span of 8 bases. Germline values: CDR1 SGHRS, CDR2 YFSETQ. The CDR3 runs 13 residues. The CDR3: CASSFSAHNEQFF. CDR3 in DNA: TGCGCCAGCAGCTTTAGCGCTCACAATGAGCAGTTCTTC.

Here the CDR3 reads CSVDTGGYGYTF. CDR3 bases: TGCAGCGTGGATACAGGGGGATATGGCTACACCTTC. The V gene is TRBV29-1, the J gene TRBJ1-2; 8 nucleotides match TRBD1. The CDR3 contains 12 residues. V dropped 6 bases and J dropped 5; count of bases not matched to a gene: 5. Germline V gives CDR1 SQVTM, CDR2 ANQGSEA.

The chain combines TRBV7-8 with TRBJ1-1, with D uncertain. The V gene's germline CDR1 is SGHVS and CDR2 FQNEAQ. The CDR3 extends over 14 amino acids. V was trimmed by 5 bases and J by 1 base, leaving 11 bases between them. CDR3: CASSPPEGNTEAFF. DNA for the CDR3: TGTGCCAGCAGCCCCCCCGAGGGGAACACTGAAGCTTTCTTT.

This clonotype was found many times. The rearrangement uses TRBV5-1 and TRBJ2-2, with D perhaps TRBD2 (6 bases). The germline CDR1 and CDR2 sequences are SGHRS and YFSETQ. The V end lost 5 bases, the J end lost 4 bases, and 12 bases lay between the germline ends. This CDR3 is 14 amino acids long. The CDR3 protein is CASRASDVTGELFF. The CDR3, as DNA: TGCGCCAGCAGGGCTAGCGATGTCACCGGGGAGCTGTTTTTT. The whole variable domain, remainder taken from reference TRBV5-1 and TRBJ2-2, is KAGVTQTPRYLIKTRGQQVTLSCSPISGHRSVSWYQQTPGQGLQFLFEYFSETQRNKGNFPGRFSGRQFSNSRSEMNVSTLELGDSALYLCASRASDVTGELFFGEGSRLTVL.

The J gene is TRBJ2-2, the V gene TRBV7-9; possible D gene TRBD1, 6 bases. V was clipped by 1 base and J by 2 bases, with 8 bases between them. This CDR3 spans 15 amino acids. Germline CDR1 and CDR2: SEHNR and FQNEAQ (reference sequence). CDR3 nucleotide sequence: TGTGCCAGCAGCTTAGGGGACATCAACACCGGGGAGCTGTTTTTT. Residues: CASSLGDINTGELFF.

J is TRBJ1-4 and V is TRBV7-9, with D perhaps matching TRBD1 (6 bases). Germline V lookup: CDR1 SEHNR, CDR2 FQNEAQ (reference sequence). This CDR3 is 14 amino acids long. V dropped 5 bases and J dropped 6 bases, with 13 bases sitting between them. The CDR3 coding sequence is TGTGCCAGCAGCGCATCAGGGGTTGATGAAAAACTGTTTTTT. Residues: CASSASGVDEKLFF.

The rearrangement joins TRBV28 to TRBJ2-2; D possibly corresponds to TRBD1 (6 bases). CDR3 length: 15 amino acids. Germline V CDR1 and CDR2: MDHEN, SYDVKM. The V and J ends lost 3 bases and 7 bases respectively, with 15 bases between them. CDR3 loop: CASSFSGGANGELFF. The CDR3, as DNA: TGTGCCAGCAGTTTCTCTGGGGGCGCAAACGGGGAGCTGTTTTTT.

This clonotype was seen more than once but under ten times. V is TRBV7-9 and J is TRBJ2-3; D unclear. The better agreement between TRBJ1-5 and the DNA end casts doubt on the J call. The CDR3 runs 12 residues. Germline V gene data show CDR1 as SEHNR and CDR2 as FQNEAQ (reference sequence). CDR3 residues: CASSPLSDTQHF. Written as DNA, the CDR3 is TGTGCCAGCAGCCCCCTCTCAGATACGCAGCATTTT.

The chain uses TRBV20-1 and TRBJ2-3, with 13 bases lining up with TRBD2. The V gene's germline CDR1 is DFQATT and CDR2 SNEGSKA (reference sequence). CDR3 size: 14 residues. V was clipped by 6 bases and J by 5 bases; unmatched bases: 5. This CDR3 reads CSATSGGAVDTQYF. The CDR3, as DNA: TGCAGTGCCACTAGCGGGGGGGCCGTAGATACGCAGTATTTT.

The rearrangement links TRBV5-1 to TRBJ2-5; 11 nucleotides match TRBD2. With V trimmed by 5 bases and J by 7 bases, 10 bases remained unmatched. The CDR3 length is 15 residues. The germline V gene encodes CDR1 SGHRS and CDR2 YFSETQ. The CDR3: CASRFTSGSSGTQYF. Written as DNA, the CDR3 is TGCGCCAGCAGGTTTACTAGCGGGAGTTCTGGGACCCAGTACTTC.

This clonotype was observed a single time. The V gene is TRBV19, the J gene TRBJ1-5; D perhaps matches TRBD1 (6 bases). CDR1 and CDR2 (germline): LNHDA, SQIVND (reference sequence). Trimming took 5 bases from V and 0 from J, leaving 11 bases between them. The CDR3 contains 15 residues. The CDR3 spells CASSSGAYSNQPQHF. DNA for the CDR3: TGTGCCAGTAGTTCAGGGGCTTATAGCAATCAGCCCCAGCATTTT.

CDR3 coding DNA: TGTGCCAGCAGGGAAACTCCCGAGGGGTACTTC. Translation: CASRETPEGYF. This chain uses TRBV7-3 with TRBJ2-7; a possible D gene is TRBD2 (5 bases). Trimming shortened V by 6 bases and J by 12 bases, and 15 bases separated the two germline ends. Per the germline V gene, CDR1 is SGHTA and CDR2 is FQGTGA. The CDR3 totals 11 residues.

Only one count was recorded for this clonotype. This rearrangement joins TRBV18 to TRBJ2-7; 10 bases are a match to TRBD2. Germline V lookup: CDR1 KGHSH, CDR2 LQKENI. V was clipped by 3 bases and J by 4 bases; unmatched bases: 3. The CDR3 runs 14 residues. CDR3 sequence: CASSPPSGRYEQYF. The CDR3 region has the DNA TGTGCCAGCTCACCCCCTAGCGGGAGATACGAGCAGTACTTC.

This clonotype was recorded many times. The chain recombines TRBV21-1 with TRBJ1-1; the table gives TRBD1 as D, unverified against the DNA. TRBV21-1 is a known pseudogene. The CDR3 consists of 13 residues. The DNA of the CDR3 is TGTGCCCTCACCCGGGGTTCGGACACTGAAGCTTTCTTT. Translation: CALTRGSDTEAFF.

The chain employs TRBV11-2 and TRBJ2-7; 9 positions agree with TRBD1. Germline V gene lookup returns CDR1 SGHAT and CDR2 FQNNGV. The CDR3 is 15 residues long. The V and J ends lost 5 bases and 4 bases, in that order; junction bases with no gene match: 9. Here the CDR3 reads CASSPQGAAAYEQYF. DNA of the CDR3: TGTGCCAGCAGCCCACAGGGGGCGGCGGCGTACGAGCAGTACTTC.

This chain joins TRBV5-1 and TRBJ1-5; the match to TRBD1 covers 11 bases. CDR1 and CDR2 from the germline V gene are SGHRS and YFSETQ. J lost 7 bases, V lost 4 bases, and 7 bases had no gene match. The length of the CDR3 is 15 residues. DNA of the CDR3: TGCGCCAGCAGCACTGGGACAGGGGGGAACCAGCCCCAGCATTTT. It translates to CASSTGTGGNQPQHF.